Listed below are T cell receptor beta chains from one sample, sequenced in a study of T cells in Graves' hyperthyroidism and ophthalmopathy. TCRdb re-derived calls from the multiplex PCR reads in MiXCR, one entry per CDR3 protein. The top ten clones hold 13% to 15% of a sample with around 450,000 distinct CDR3 sequences, about 15% of them seen once. Source material: blood. Receptor source: a woman between 18 and 29 years old with Graves' hyperthyroidism. Each CDR3 is given with its conserved first and last residue. Fields, in order: V gene, clone size, J gene, CDR3 protein. Part of the rows lack a size; the others show once, few, many or a class for expanded clones.

TRBV7-6	few	TRBJ1-2	CASSPLSGVPYGYTF
TRBV28	many	TRBJ2-3	CASSGAGSTDTQYF
TRBV7-9	many	TRBJ1-5	CASSLGQGLSQHF
TRBV5-1	few	TRBJ1-2	CASSPEDGVAYGYTF
TRBV7-9	many	TRBJ2-3	CASSLELAVPDTQYF
TRBV28	-	TRBJ1-4	CASSLHGSGVSNEKLFF
TRBV27	many	TRBJ2-1	CASSLFADSSYNEQFF
TRBV2	many	TRBJ1-5	CASSKQGPNQPQHF
TRBV2	many	TRBJ2-1	CASSVGGGDEQFF
TRBV27	many	TRBJ1-2	CASSNSGWDYGYTF
TRBV5-1	many	TRBJ2-5	CASSLQDTYQETQYF
TRBV5-5	many	TRBJ1-6	CASRGTGTLDSPLHF
TRBV6-5	many	TRBJ1-2	CASSYGGRNYGYTF
TRBV12-3/TRBV12-4	few	TRBJ2-1	CASSLAGGRPLENEQFF
TRBV5-1	many	TRBJ1-1	CASTTGGLANTEAFF
TRBV15	many	TRBJ1-3	CATSRDLIWGPGNTIYF
TRBV3-1	few	TRBJ2-7	CASSQGSGGLYEQYF
TRBV6-2/TRBV6-3	many	TRBJ2-7	CASSAGLAGGPYEQYF
TRBV20-1	-	TRBJ1-2	CSARNDLYGYTF
TRBV20-1	many	TRBJ2-5	CSARVDQRMQETQYF
TRBV9	many	TRBJ2-7	CASSVAGGTYEQYF
TRBV12-3/TRBV12-4	many	TRBJ1-1	CASSLGQGATEAFF
TRBV7-8	-	TRBJ2-7	CASSLASGSEYEQYF
TRBV7-9	many	TRBJ2-3	CASSLQPAPADTQYF
TRBV6-1	-	TRBJ1-4	CASSPGTGQNEKLFF